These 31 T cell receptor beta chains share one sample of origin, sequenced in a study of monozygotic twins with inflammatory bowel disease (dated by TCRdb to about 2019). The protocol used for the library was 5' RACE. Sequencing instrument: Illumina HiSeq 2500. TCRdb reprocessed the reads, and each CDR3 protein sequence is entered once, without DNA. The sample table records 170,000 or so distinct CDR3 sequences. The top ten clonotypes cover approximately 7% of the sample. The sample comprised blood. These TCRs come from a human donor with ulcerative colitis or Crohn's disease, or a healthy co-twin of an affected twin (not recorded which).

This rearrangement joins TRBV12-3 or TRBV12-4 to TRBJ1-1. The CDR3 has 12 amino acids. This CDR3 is CASSLVGSEAFF.

The CDR3 loop is CAISDRDSPGGDTEAFF. The rearrangement links TRBV10-3 to TRBJ1-1. CDR1 ENHRY and CDR2 SYGVKD come from the germline V gene. The CDR3 has 17 amino acids.

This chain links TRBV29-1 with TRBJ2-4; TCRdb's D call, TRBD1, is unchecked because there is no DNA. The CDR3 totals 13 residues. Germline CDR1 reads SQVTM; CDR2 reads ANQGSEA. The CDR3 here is CSVGSTGLKIQYF. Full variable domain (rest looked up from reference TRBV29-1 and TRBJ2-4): SAVISQKPSRDICQRGTSLTIQCQVDSQVTMMFWYRQQPGQSLTLIATANQGSEATYESGFVIDKFPISRPNLTFSTLTVSNMSPEDSSIYLCSVGSTGLKIQYFGAGTRLSVL.

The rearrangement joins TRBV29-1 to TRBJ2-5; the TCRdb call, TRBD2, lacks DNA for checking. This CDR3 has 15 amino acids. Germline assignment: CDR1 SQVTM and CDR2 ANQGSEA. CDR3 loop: CSASPRSGKQETQYF.

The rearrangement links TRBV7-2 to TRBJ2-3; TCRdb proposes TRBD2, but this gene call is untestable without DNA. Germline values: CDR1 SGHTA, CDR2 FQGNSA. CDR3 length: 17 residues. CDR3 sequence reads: CASSLRTLGSSTDTQYF.

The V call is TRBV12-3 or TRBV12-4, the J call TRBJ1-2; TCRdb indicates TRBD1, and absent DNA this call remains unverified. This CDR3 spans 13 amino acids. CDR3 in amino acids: CASSFARGYGYTF.

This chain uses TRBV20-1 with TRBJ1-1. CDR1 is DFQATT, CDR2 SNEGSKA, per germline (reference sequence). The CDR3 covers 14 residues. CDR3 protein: CSAPGGGSRREAFF.

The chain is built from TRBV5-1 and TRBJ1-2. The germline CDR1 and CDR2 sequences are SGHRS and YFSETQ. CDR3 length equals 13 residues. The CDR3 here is CASSVDLLYGYTF.

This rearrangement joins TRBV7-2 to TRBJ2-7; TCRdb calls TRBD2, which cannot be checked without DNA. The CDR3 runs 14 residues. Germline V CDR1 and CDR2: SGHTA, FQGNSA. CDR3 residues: CASSHRTRSYEQYF.

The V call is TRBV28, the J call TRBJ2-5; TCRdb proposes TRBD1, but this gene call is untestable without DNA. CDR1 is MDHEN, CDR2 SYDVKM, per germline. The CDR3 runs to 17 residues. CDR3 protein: CASSLWRGQGAEETQYF.

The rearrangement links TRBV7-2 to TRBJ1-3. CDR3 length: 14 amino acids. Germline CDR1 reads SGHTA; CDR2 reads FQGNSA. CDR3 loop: CASSAANSGNTIYF.

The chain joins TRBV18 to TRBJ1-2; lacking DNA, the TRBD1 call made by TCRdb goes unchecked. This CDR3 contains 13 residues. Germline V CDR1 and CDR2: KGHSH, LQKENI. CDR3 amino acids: CASSHSTGVGYTF.

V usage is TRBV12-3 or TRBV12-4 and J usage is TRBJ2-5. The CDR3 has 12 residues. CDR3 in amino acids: CASSRNLETQYF.

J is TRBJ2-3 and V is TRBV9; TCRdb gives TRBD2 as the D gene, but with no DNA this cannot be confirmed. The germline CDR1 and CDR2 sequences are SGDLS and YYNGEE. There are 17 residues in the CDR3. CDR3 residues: CASSVRASGSGTDTQYF.

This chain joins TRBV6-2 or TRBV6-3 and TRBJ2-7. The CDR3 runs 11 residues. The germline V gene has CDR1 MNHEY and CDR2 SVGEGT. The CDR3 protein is CASSEILRQYF.

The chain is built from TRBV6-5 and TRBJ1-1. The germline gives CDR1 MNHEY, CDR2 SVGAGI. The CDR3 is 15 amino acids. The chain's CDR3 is CASSYVGVLGTEAFF.

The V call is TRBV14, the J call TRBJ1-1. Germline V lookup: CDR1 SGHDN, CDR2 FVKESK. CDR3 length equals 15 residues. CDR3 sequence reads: CASSRIGGGPTEAFF.

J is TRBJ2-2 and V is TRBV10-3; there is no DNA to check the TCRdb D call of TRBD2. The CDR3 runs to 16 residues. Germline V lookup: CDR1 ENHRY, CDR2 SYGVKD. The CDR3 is CAISTGLSGGPGELFF.

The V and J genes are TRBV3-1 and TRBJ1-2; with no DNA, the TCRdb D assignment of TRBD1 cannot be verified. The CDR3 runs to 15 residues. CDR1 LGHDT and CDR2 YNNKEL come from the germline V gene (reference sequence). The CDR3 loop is CASSLSGQGASGYTF.

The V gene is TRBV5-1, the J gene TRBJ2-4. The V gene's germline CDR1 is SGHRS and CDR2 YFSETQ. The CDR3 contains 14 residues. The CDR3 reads CASSPRVEGNIQYF.

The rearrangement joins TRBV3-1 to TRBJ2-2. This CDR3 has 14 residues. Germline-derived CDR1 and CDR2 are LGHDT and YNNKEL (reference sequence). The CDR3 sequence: CASSGDLNTGELFF.

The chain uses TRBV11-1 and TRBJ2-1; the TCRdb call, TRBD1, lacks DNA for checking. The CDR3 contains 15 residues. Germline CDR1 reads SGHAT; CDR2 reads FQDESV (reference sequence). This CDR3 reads CASSWTSISYNEQFF.

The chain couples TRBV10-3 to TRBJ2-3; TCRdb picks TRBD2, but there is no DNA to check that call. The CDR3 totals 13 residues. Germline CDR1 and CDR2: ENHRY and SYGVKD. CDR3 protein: CAIRLEGGDTQYF.

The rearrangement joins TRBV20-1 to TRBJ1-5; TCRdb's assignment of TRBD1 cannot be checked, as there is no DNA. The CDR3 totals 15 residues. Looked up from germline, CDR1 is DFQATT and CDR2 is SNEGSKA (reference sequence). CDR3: CSARVEGASNQPQHF.

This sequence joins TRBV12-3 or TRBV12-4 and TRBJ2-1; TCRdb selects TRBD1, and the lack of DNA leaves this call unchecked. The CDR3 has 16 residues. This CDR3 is CASSPPGQGRGIEQFF.

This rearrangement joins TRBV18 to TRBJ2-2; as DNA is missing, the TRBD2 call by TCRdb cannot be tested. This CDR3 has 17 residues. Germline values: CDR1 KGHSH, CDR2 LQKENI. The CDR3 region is CASSPQSPQGGTGELFF.

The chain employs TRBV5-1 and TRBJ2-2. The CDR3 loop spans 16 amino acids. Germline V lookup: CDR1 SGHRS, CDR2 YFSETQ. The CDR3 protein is CASSYSLARNTGELFF.

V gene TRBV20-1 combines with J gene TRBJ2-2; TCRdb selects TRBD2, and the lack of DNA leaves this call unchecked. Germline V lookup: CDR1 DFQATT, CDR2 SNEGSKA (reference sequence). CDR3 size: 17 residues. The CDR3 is CSAIPIGGRWDTGELFF.

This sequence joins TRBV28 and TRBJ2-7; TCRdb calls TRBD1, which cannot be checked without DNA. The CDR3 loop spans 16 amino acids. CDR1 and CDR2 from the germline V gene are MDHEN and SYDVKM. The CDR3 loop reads CASSPRGQGRPYEQYF. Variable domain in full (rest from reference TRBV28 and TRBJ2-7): DVKVTQSSRYLVKRTGEKVFLECVQDMDHENMFWYRQDPGLGLRLIYFSYDVKMKEKGDIPEGYSVSREKKERFSLILESASTNQTSMYLCASSPRGQGRPYEQYFGPGTRLTVT.

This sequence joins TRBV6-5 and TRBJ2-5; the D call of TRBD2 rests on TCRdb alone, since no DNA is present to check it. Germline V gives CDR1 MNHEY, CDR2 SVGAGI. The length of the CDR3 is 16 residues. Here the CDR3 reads CASSYDQLAPKETQYF.

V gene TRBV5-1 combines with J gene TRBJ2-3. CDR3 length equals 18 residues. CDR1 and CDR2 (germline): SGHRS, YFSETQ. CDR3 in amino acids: CASSVDRATLSRPDTQYF.